Sequencing of this T cell receptor beta chain was carried out in a study of cytomegalovirus exposure and HLA in healthy donors. Study conclusions and caveats: In vitro experiments confirmed that three CMV-associated chains were specific for CMV antigens.

Note on this clone: The antigen remains undetermined.

Researchers ran the PCR with 60 Vbeta and 13 Jbeta primers. Repertoires were generated with immunoSEQ multiplex PCR, while TCRdb's copy carries only in-frame clones and drops some. The data show about 160,000 clones, around 78% seen once. The clonotype was recovered from a woman in her late teens or twenties in good health and CMV-seronegative. Sequencing input: PBMCs.

This CDR3 reads CASSQVPRAMNTEAFF. CDR3 bases: TGCGCCAGCAGCCAAGTTCCAAGAGCTATGAACACTGAAGCTTTCTTT. This chain links TRBV4-1 with TRBJ1-1; D remains unclear. V was pared by 1 base and J by 0 bases, with 12 bases between. The CDR3 totals 16 residues. CDR1 is MGHRA, CDR2 YSYEKL, per germline.